Presented here are 22 T cell receptor beta chains from one specimen sequenced in a study of metastatic and nonmetastatic thyroid tumors. TCRdb re-called clones from the PCR reads using MiXCR. The sample shows roughly 23,000 clones, roughly 18% of them seen only once. No patient had received any treatment before thyroid surgery. The sequenced material came from adjacent normal tissue. The source of these receptors is a male donor with papillary thyroid cancer or a benign thyroid nodule (not recorded which). Some clones in this sample may be carry-over from other donors' samples.

This clone was seen repeatedly, ten times or more. CDR3 amino acids: CASSPPGASNQPQHF. CDR3 bases: TGTGCCAGCTCACCACCGGGGGCTAGCAATCAGCCCCAGCATTTT. V gene TRBV18 combines with J gene TRBJ1-5, with D tentatively TRBD1 (6 bases). Trimming took off 0 bases at V and 0 bases at J, with 6 bases between the two ends. Germline V CDR1 and CDR2: KGHSH, LQKENI. The CDR3 is 15 residues long.

This clone was counted ten times or more. V gene TRBV20-1 combines with J gene TRBJ2-7; 8 bases match TRBD1. Germline V gene data show CDR1 as DFQATT and CDR2 as SNEGSKA (reference sequence). Germline trimming cut 6 bases from V and 6 bases from J; bases unmatched to any gene: 10. This CDR3 is 13 amino acids long. CDR3: CSAKQGGASEQYF. Written as DNA, the CDR3 is TGCAGTGCAAAACAGGGGGGAGCGTCCGAGCAGTACTTC.

This clone was counted ten times or more. The rearrangement joins TRBV20-1 to TRBJ2-7, with 7 bases identical to TRBD1. Germline CDR1 reads DFQATT; CDR2 reads SNEGSKA (reference sequence). The CDR3 sequence is 13 residues long. The CDR3 region has the DNA TGCAGACCCCGGGACAGTGAAACCTACGAGCAGTACTTC. Its translation is CRPRDSETYEQYF.

This clone was seen repeatedly, ten times or more. The chain joins TRBV7-9 to TRBJ2-1; D unresolved. There are 13 residues in the CDR3. CDR1 SEHNR and CDR2 FQNEAQ come from the germline V gene (reference sequence). The ends were cut back, 3 bases at V and 5 bases at J, with 8 bases in the middle. The CDR3 loop reads CASSFPGNNEQFF. CDR3 nucleotides: TGTGCCAGCAGCTTTCCGGGTAACAATGAGCAGTTCTTC.

This clone was recorded at least ten times. This chain connects TRBV19 to TRBJ2-2, with 8 positions matching TRBD2. From germline, CDR1 is LNHDA and CDR2 SQIVND (reference sequence). V dropped 7 bases and J dropped 7; count of bases not matched to a gene: 14. This CDR3 is built from 16 residues. CDR3 in DNA: TGTGCCAGTACGGGGTATAGTAGCGGGATGGGCGGGGAGCTGTTTTTT. Amino acid sequence: CASTGYSSGMGGELFF.

This clone has just one count. This is likely a read error, given that the CDR3 carries no conserved phenylalanine or tryptophan at its end. The CDR3 sequence is CASSTGPGGDTQYL. CDR3 bases: TGTGCCAGCAGCACGGGTCCCGGAGGAGATACGCAGTATCTT. This rearrangement joins TRBV7-6 to TRBJ2-3, with D maybe TRBD2 (5 bases). The CDR3 is 14 amino acids. V was pared by 5 bases and J by 5 bases, with 14 bases between. The germline CDR1 and CDR2 sequences are SGHVS and FNYEAQ.

The chain is built from TRBV20-1 and TRBJ2-2, with no clear D. Per germline, CDR1 DFQATT and CDR2 SNEGSKA (reference sequence). The CDR3 is made up of 13 amino acids. V lost 1 base and J lost 6, with 9 bases in between. The CDR3 nucleotides are TGCAGTGCTAGAGGACAACCCTCCGGGGAGCTGTTTTTT. It yields the protein CSARGQPSGELFF.

By proportion, this clone is medium-sized (0.01 to 0.1%). This chain connects TRBV6-1 to TRBJ1-5; 7 positions match TRBD1. The germline gives CDR1 MNHNS, CDR2 SASEGT. This CDR3 has 14 residues. J gave up 4 bases and V 6 bases, and 6 bases lay outside the gene matches. The CDR3 DNA sequence: TGTGCCAGCAGCATTAACAGGGGAAATCAGCCCCAGCATTTT. As protein: CASSINRGNQPQHF.

The sample holds many counts of this clone. The gene calls are TRBV7-6 and TRBJ2-2; maybe TRBD1 (6 bases). The CDR3 extends over 14 amino acids. The germline V gene encodes CDR1 SGHVS and CDR2 FNYEAQ. The V and J ends lost 1 base and 6 bases respectively, with 9 bases between them. Here the CDR3 DNA reads TGTGCCAGCAGCTTAGTGACAGGAGCCGGGGAGCTGTTTTTT. The encoded protein is CASSLVTGAGELFF.

The chain uses TRBV12-3 or TRBV12-4 and TRBJ1-1, with TRBD1 matching 9 bases. The CDR3 totals 15 residues. Trimming at V came to 6 bases and at J to 4 bases, leaving 9 bases not matched to a gene. CDR3 sequence: CASRGGTGWSTEAFF. The CDR3 coding sequence is TGTGCCAGCAGAGGAGGGACAGGGTGGAGCACTGAAGCTTTCTTT.

By frequency in the sample, this clone is medium-sized. The chain links TRBV28 to TRBJ1-1; D might be TRBD1 (5 bases). Germline CDR1 MDHEN, CDR2 SYDVKM. The CDR3 spans 14 residues. Trimming left V 2 bases short and J 1 base short, with 8 bases between. CDR3 bases: TGTGCCAGCAGTTTAAAGGGGACGAACACTGAAGCTTTCTTT. This codes for CASSLKGTNTEAFF.

The rearrangement joins TRBV7-8 to TRBJ1-1, with a weak D call TRBD1 (5 bases). Germline assignment: CDR1 SGHVS and CDR2 FQNEAQ. The length of the CDR3 is 16 residues. Deletions cut 0 bases from V and 4 bases from J, with 15 bases between. The CDR3 nucleotides read TGTGCCAGCAGCTTAGCGGTGGCTAAGAGGGGCACTGAAGCTTTCTTT. Amino acids: CASSLAVAKRGTEAFF.

In its sample, this clone is medium-sized. The chain combines TRBV19 with TRBJ2-7; 8 positions match TRBD1. Germline loops: CDR1 LNHDA, CDR2 SQIVND (reference sequence). The J segment lost 3 bases and the V segment lost 6 bases, leaving 10 bases of the junction unmatched. The CDR3 is 15 amino acids. The CDR3 bases are TGTGCCAGTAGCGACCCCGGGACAGGAATCTACGAGCAGTACTTC. It specifies CASSDPGTGIYEQYF.

This clone showed up just a few times. The chain joins TRBV28 to TRBJ1-4, with a possible D match to TRBD1 (6 bases). V was pared by 3 bases and J by 8 bases, with 19 bases between. Germline V gene lookup returns CDR1 MDHEN and CDR2 SYDVKM. CDR3 length: 16 residues. In DNA, the CDR3 is TGTGCCAGCAGTTTTGGGGGGGCCGGGGGGAAGGAAAAACTGTTTTTT. Translated, it gives CASSFGGAGGKEKLFF. The variable domain in full, completed from reference TRBV28 and TRBJ1-4, reads DVKVTQSSRYLVKRTGEKVFLECVQDMDHENMFWYRQDPGLGLRLIYFSYDVKMKEKGDIPEGYSVSREKKERFSLILESASTNQTSMYLCASSFGGAGGKEKLFFGSGTQLSVL.

This clone is a singleton in its sample. The missing conserved phenylalanine or tryptophan at the end of this CDR3 makes a read error likely. The genes are TRBV20-1 and TRBJ1-5; 9 nucleotides match TRBD1. The CDR3 sequence is 15 residues long. CDR1 is DFQATT, CDR2 SNEGSKA, per germline (reference sequence). The DNA of the CDR3 is TGCAGTGCTAGAGAAACAGGGGGCTTCAATCAGCACCAGCATCTT. This sequence encodes CSARETGGFNQHQHL.

This rearrangement joins TRBV30 to TRBJ1-1, with 7 bases matching TRBD1. The CDR3 is 15 amino acids. V shed 4 bases and J 2 bases; nucleotides not matched to a gene: 10. The germline V gene has CDR1 GTSNPN and CDR2 SVGIG (reference sequence). CDR3 coding DNA: TGTGCCTGGAACGCCGGGACAGCCTTTAACACTGAAGCTTTCTTT. Protein sequence: CAWNAGTAFNTEAFF.

The chain employs TRBV7-6 and TRBJ2-1, with D maybe TRBD2 (7 bases). The DNA end lines up better with TRBJ2-7; the J call may be wrong. Germline CDR1 is SGHVS and CDR2 is FNYEAQ. This CDR3 has 17 residues. The CDR3 sequence: CASSLAPLWGGGNEQYF. The CDR3 coding sequence is TGTGCCAGCAGCTTGGCCCCTTTGTGGGGGGGCGGGAATGAGCAGTACTTC.

The chain joins TRBV7-8 to TRBJ2-3; D perhaps matches TRBD2 (6 bases). The CDR3 runs to 13 residues. Trimming took off 7 bases at V and 5 bases at J, with 13 bases between the two ends. CDR1 and CDR2 (germline): SGHVS, FQNEAQ. CDR3 coding DNA: TGTGCCAGCATCTTTCTAGCGATAGATACGCAGTATTTT. It specifies CASIFLAIDTQYF.

This clone was observed a few times. The chain uses TRBV6-1 and TRBJ2-3, with D uncertain. The CDR3 extends over 11 amino acids. Germline assignment: CDR1 MNHNS and CDR2 SASEGT. CDR3 coding DNA: TGTGTCATTAAGAGGACAGATACGCAGTATTTT. Amino acids: CVIKRTDTQYF.

The chain uses TRBV11-2 and TRBJ2-7, with TRBD2 matching over 13 bases. The V gene's germline CDR1 is SGHAT and CDR2 FQNNGV. Trimming removed 5 bases from V and 6 bases from J; junction bases left unmatched: 16. The CDR3 has 18 amino acids. The CDR3 sequence: CASSPFGAGTSGTGEQYV. The CDR3 nucleotides read TGTGCCAGCAGCCCCTTCGGTGCCGGGACTAGCGGGACCGGCGAGCAGTACGTC.

This clone was recorded a few times. The CDR3 DNA follows: TGTGCCAGCAGCCCAGGTCTCTCTGGGGCCAACGTCCTGACTTTC. Translation: CASSPGLSGANVLTF. The J gene is TRBJ2-6, the V gene TRBV11-2; D unresolved. Trimming shortened V by 5 bases and J by 0 bases, and 8 bases separated the two germline ends. The germline CDR1 and CDR2 sequences are SGHAT and FQNNGV. The CDR3 sequence is 15 residues long.

The J gene is TRBJ2-5, the V gene TRBV28; D unresolved. The J call is uncertain, as TRBJ2-1 better fits the DNA end. Germline assignment: CDR1 MDHEN and CDR2 SYDVKM. The CDR3 is made up of 15 amino acids. The CDR3 region is CASSVASRLINEQFF. CDR3 DNA sequence: TGTGCCAGCAGTGTGGCGAGCAGATTGATCAATGAGCAGTTCTTC.